This T cell receptor beta chain originates from a study of T-cell memory formation after mild COVID-19. This CDR3 contains 15 residues. Germline CDR1 and CDR2: SGHRS and YFSETQ. V gave up 0 bases and J gave up 4 bases, with 13 bases separating them. TCRdb processed the 5' RACE reads anew with MiXCR; each CDR3 protein has one entry. The sample has 350,000 to 400,000 distinct CDR3 sequences, around 21% seen once. Sequencing was performed on PBMCs or a T cell subset sorted from them (not recorded which). The receptor was derived from an adult woman who had mild COVID-19 (a few samples of this study predate the infection). Cell type and time point are not known. The V and J genes are TRBV5-1 and TRBJ1-2; tentative D call: TRBD1 (5 bases). The CDR3: CASSLEGIWGYGYTF. CDR3 DNA: TGCGCCAGCAGCTTGGAGGGGATCTGGGGCTATGGCTACACCTTC.